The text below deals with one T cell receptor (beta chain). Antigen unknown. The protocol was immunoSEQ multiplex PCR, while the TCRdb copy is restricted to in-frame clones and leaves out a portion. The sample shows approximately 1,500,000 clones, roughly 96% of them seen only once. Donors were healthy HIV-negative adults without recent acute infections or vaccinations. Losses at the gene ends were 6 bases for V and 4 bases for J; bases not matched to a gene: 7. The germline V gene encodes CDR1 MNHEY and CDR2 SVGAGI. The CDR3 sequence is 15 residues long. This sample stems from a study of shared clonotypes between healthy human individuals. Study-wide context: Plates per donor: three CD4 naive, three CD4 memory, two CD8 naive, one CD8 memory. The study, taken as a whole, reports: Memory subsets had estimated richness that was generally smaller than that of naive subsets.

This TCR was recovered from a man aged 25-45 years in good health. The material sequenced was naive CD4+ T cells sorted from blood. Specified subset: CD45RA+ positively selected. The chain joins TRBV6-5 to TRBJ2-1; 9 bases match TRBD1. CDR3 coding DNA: TGTGCCAGCAGAAGTACAGGGGGCGGTTACAATGAGCAGTTCTTC. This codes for CASRSTGGGYNEQFF.